This TCR beta chain was profiled in a study of blood T cell repertoires in COVID-19. Study background: Samples taken during acute and convalescent COVID-19 were collected in the United States, Italy and Spain. Sources were T cells, B-cell-depleted T cells, or PBMCs; the material itself was cDNA or gDNA.

The CDR3 spans 17 residues. J gave up 5 bases and V 0 bases, and 14 bases lay outside the gene matches. Germline V gene sequence: CDR1 SGDLS, CDR2 YYNGEE. In the authors' methods: The authors estimated nucleated cell counts from reference gene primer amplification. The repertoire was sequenced with immunoSEQ multiplex PCR; TCRdb's copy has only in-frame clones and lacks some. V, J and clone size derive from that table, while D and trimming were established from the DNA sequence. The sample has 280,000 or so clones; about 83% are singletons. Sequencing was done on a sample of peripheral blood. The TCR was taken from a woman in her forties or fifties who had recovered from COVID-19. The J gene is TRBJ2-7, the V gene TRBV9, with TRBD1 matching 7 bases. This CDR3 is CASSVGVEGGEFHEQYF. The CDR3 DNA sequence: TGTGCCAGCAGCGTAGGGGTAGAAGGGGGCGAATTCCACGAGCAGTACTTC.